Following are 22 T cell receptor beta chains from one sample sequenced in a study of blood T cell repertoires in COVID-19. Only in-frame clones appear in the TCRdb table, and some are missing; sequencing was by immunoSEQ multiplex PCR. The sample has about 100,000 clones; roughly nine tenths are singletons. Sequenced sample: peripheral blood. The receptors shown here come from a man aged 50-59 years with active COVID-19.

V is TRBV11-3 and J is TRBJ1-2; possibly TRBD1 for D (6 bases). V was cut by 1 base and J by 2 bases, with 11 bases left in between. CDR3 size: 15 residues. Per the germline V gene, CDR1 is SGHNT and CDR2 is YENEEA. Here the CDR3 reads CASSLGQGRNYGYTF. DNA for the CDR3: TGTGCCAGCAGCTTAGGCCAGGGGCGCAACTATGGCTACACCTTC.

V gene TRBV6-2 or TRBV6-3 combines with J gene TRBJ2-3, with D possibly matching TRBD2 (6 bases). The CDR3 sequence is 15 residues long. Germline CDR1 MNHEY, CDR2 SVGEGT. V was pared by 6 bases and J by 5 bases, with 18 bases between. CDR3 residues: CASSPAAGPVDTQYF. CDR3 DNA sequence: TGTGCCAGCAGCCCCGCCGCGGGGCCGGTAGATACGCAGTATTTT.

This chain uses TRBV29-1 with TRBJ2-3; TRBD2 is a possible D gene (6 bases). The CDR3 length is 14 residues. CDR1 SQVTM and CDR2 ANQGSEA come from the germline V gene. Trimming left V 4 bases short and J 2 bases short, with 13 bases between. The CDR3 sequence: CSVGGGTDTDTQYF. In DNA form, the CDR3 reads TGCAGCGTTGGAGGCGGGACCGACACAGATACGCAGTATTTT.

This sequence joins TRBV5-8 and TRBJ1-2; 8 nucleotides align to TRBD1. Germline lookup yields CDR1 SGHTS and CDR2 YDEGEE. The CDR3 is made up of 13 amino acids. V lost 4 bases, J lost 7 bases, and 6 bases stayed unmatched. CDR3 sequence reads: CASSRRQGSGYTF. For the CDR3, the DNA is TGTGCCAGCAGCAGAAGACAGGGGAGTGGCTACACCTTC.

V and J are TRBV14 and TRBJ2-3; 9 nucleotides agree with TRBD2. Germline trimming cut 0 bases from V and 2 bases from J; bases unmatched to any gene: 6. The CDR3 contains 17 residues. Germline V gives CDR1 SGHDN, CDR2 FVKESK. This chain's CDR3 is CASSQESLAGITDTQYF. The CDR3 bases are TGTGCCAGCAGCCAAGAAAGTCTAGCGGGAATCACAGATACGCAGTATTTT.

The J gene is TRBJ2-3, the V gene TRBV28, with D possibly being TRBD2 (5 bases). The CDR3 is made up of 15 amino acids. Germline V gene lookup returns CDR1 MDHEN and CDR2 SYDVKM. Deletions cut 4 bases from V and 0 bases from J, with 11 bases between. CDR3 bases: TGTGCCAGCAGTTCCCCTAGCCCTAGCACAGATACGCAGTATTTT. Translated, it gives CASSSPSPSTDTQYF.

The chain joins TRBV10-3 to TRBJ2-2; 10 bases are shared with TRBD1. Germline V gene lookup returns CDR1 ENHRY and CDR2 SYGVKD. Unmatched junction bases numbered 0, after V lost 2 bases and J lost 0 bases. The CDR3 runs 16 residues. The CDR3 reads CAISEGQGANTGELFF. The CDR3 DNA follows: TGTGCCATCAGTGAGGGACAGGGGGCGAACACCGGGGAGCTGTTTTTT.

This chain uses TRBV29-1 with TRBJ2-2, with 8 bases lining up with TRBD1. This CDR3 has 13 amino acids. J lost 4 bases, V lost 7 bases, and 5 bases had no gene match. Germline V gene sequence: CDR1 SQVTM, CDR2 ANQGSEA. The CDR3 sequence: CSAGGASTGELFF. Here the CDR3 DNA reads TGCAGCGCAGGGGGCGCAAGCACCGGGGAGCTGTTTTTT.

CDR3 sequence reads: CASRLGGPRNNEQFF. The CDR3, as DNA: TGTGCCAGCCGTCTCGGAGGCCCCAGGAACAATGAGCAGTTCTTC. J is TRBJ2-1 and V is TRBV27, with a tentative D call TRBD2 (5 bases). Germline assignment: CDR1 MNHEY and CDR2 SMNVEV (reference sequence). The V end was cut by 8 bases, the J end by 5 bases, with 19 bases between. CDR3 length: 15 amino acids.

The chain has TRBV21-1 and TRBJ1-5; TRBD1 is taken as the D call from the table, unchecked against the DNA. TRBV21-1 is termed a pseudogene. The CDR3 is 21 residues long. CDR3: CASSHTARSQGARVPGQPQHF. DNA for the CDR3: TGTGCCAGCAGCCACACCGCTCGTTCACAGGGGGCCCGGGTCCCCGGTCAGCCCCAGCATTTT.

The DNA of the CDR3 is TGTGCCACCAGTGAAAGACAAGCCACTCAGCCCCAGCATTTT. This sequence encodes CATSERQATQPQHF. The chain is built from TRBV24-1 and TRBJ1-5; no clear D. CDR3 length: 14 amino acids. The V end lost 4 bases, the J end lost 6 bases, and 12 bases lay between the germline ends. In germline, CDR1 is KGHDR, CDR2 SFDVKD.

This rearrangement joins TRBV30 to TRBJ2-4, with D possibly TRBD1 on 6 matching bases. The ends were cut back, 3 bases at V and 6 bases at J, with 15 bases in the middle. This CDR3 comprises 14 residues. Germline CDR1 is GTSNPN and CDR2 is SVGIG (reference sequence). The CDR3 sequence is CAWRLGGKGNIQYF. The CDR3 DNA follows: TGTGCCTGGAGGCTAGGGGGTAAGGGAAACATTCAGTACTTC.

The J gene is TRBJ2-2, the V gene TRBV2, with 12 bases lining up with TRBD2. The ends lost 6 bases at V and 4 bases at J; junction bases unmatched: 15. The length of the CDR3 is 19 residues. CDR1 is SNHLY, CDR2 FYNNEI, per germline. CDR3 sequence reads: CASSDTGLAGSFGTGELFF. The CDR3 region has the DNA TGTGCCAGCAGCGACACGGGACTAGCGGGTTCCTTCGGCACCGGGGAGCTGTTTTTT.

The chain employs TRBV9 and TRBJ2-3; possible D gene TRBD2, 6 bases. Trimming took 3 bases from V and 3 from J, leaving 14 bases between them. Germline V CDR1 and CDR2: SGDLS, YYNGEE. The length of the CDR3 is 15 residues. The CDR3 DNA reads TGTGCCAGCAGCGCCCTCACGGGAGTGACAGATACGCAGTATTTT. It specifies CASSALTGVTDTQYF.

The rearrangement joins TRBV6-4 to TRBJ2-3; a weak D match, TRBD2 (6 bases). Germline CDR1 reads MRHNA; CDR2 reads SNTAGT. The CDR3 sequence is 16 residues long. V was shortened by 1 base and J by 0 bases, with 11 bases between the two germline ends. This CDR3 reads CASSDYGGASTDTQYF. The CDR3 DNA sequence: TGTGCCAGCAGTGACTATGGAGGGGCGAGCACAGATACGCAGTATTTT.

The gene calls are TRBV2 and TRBJ1-2; no reliable D call. CDR3 size: 15 residues. Trimming stripped 0 bases from V and 4 bases from J, with 12 bases between. CDR1 and CDR2 from the germline V gene are SNHLY and FYNNEI. The DNA of the CDR3 is TGTGCCAGCAGTGAAGCGCTGGGAGGAGGCTATGGCTACACCTTC. This codes for CASSEALGGGYGYTF. Full variable domain (missing parts from reference TRBV2 and TRBJ1-2): EPEVTQTPSHQVTQMGQEVILRCVPISNHLYFYWYRQILGQKVEFLVSFYNNEISEKSEIFDDQFSVERPDGSNFTLKIRSTKLEDSAMYFCASSEALGGGYGYTFGSGTRLTVV.

The gene calls are TRBV27 and TRBJ2-7; unclear D gene. Germline V lookup: CDR1 MNHEY, CDR2 SMNVEV (reference sequence). V was shortened by 6 bases and J by 0 bases, with 9 bases between the two germline ends. The CDR3 length is 13 residues. CDR3 sequence: CASRKSGSYEQYV. The CDR3 DNA is TGTGCCAGCAGAAAGTCCGGCTCCTACGAGCAGTACGTC.

This clone was seen once. This chain connects TRBV11-2 to TRBJ2-1; no reliable D call. Germline V gene sequence: CDR1 SGHAT, CDR2 FQNNGV. The CDR3 spans 13 residues. V was clipped by 3 bases and J by 5 bases, with 8 bases between them. The CDR3, as DNA: TGTGCCAGCAGCTTCAGGATAGACAATGAGCAGTTCTTC. Protein: CASSFRIDNEQFF.

The chain carries TRBV7-2 and TRBJ2-1; 15 nucleotides align to TRBD2. The germline V gene encodes CDR1 SGHTA and CDR2 FQGNSA. Trimming cost V 5 bases and J 1 base; bases outside gene matches: 9. The CDR3 contains 19 residues. CDR3 protein: CASSPVGTSGGSSYNEQFF. The CDR3 DNA reads as TGTGCCAGCAGCCCGGTCGGGACTAGCGGGGGGTCGTCCTACAATGAGCAGTTCTTC.

The chain is built from TRBV7-9 and TRBJ1-2; 9 positions agree with TRBD1. Losses at the gene ends were 6 bases for V and 8 bases for J; bases not matched to a gene: 10. This CDR3 region has 14 residues. In germline, CDR1 is SEHNR, CDR2 FQNEAQ (reference sequence). The CDR3 spells CASSQQGASEGYTF. CDR3 coding DNA: TGTGCCAGCAGTCAACAGGGGGCCTCTGAGGGCTACACCTTC. The full variable domain, with the rest looked up from reference TRBV7-9 and TRBJ1-2, is DTGVSQNPRHKITKRGQNVTFRCDPISEHNRLYWYRQTLGQGPEFLTYFQNEAQLEKSRLLSDRFSAERPKGSFSTLEIQRTEQGDSAMYLCASSQQGASEGYTFGSGTRLTVV.

This chain uses TRBV18 with TRBJ1-4; 9 bases fit TRBD1. The trim removed 6 bases at V and 4 bases at J, leaving 6 bases unmatched. Germline-derived CDR1 and CDR2 are KGHSH and LQKENI. CDR3 size: 15 residues. CDR3: CASSVRQGDNEKLFF. CDR3 DNA sequence: TGTGCCAGCTCCGTCCGACAGGGGGATAATGAAAAACTGTTTTTT. Based on the CDR3 plus reference TRBV18 and TRBJ1-4, the full variable domain is NAGVMQNPRHLVRRRGQEARLRCSPMKGHSHVYWYRQLPEEGLKFMVYLQKENIIDESGMPKERFSAEFPKEGPSILRIQQVVRGDSAAYFCASSVRQGDNEKLFFGSGTQLSVL.

In its sample, this clone was seen a few times. The gene calls are TRBV9 and TRBJ2-2, with TRBD2 matching 8 bases. The V gene end was trimmed by 2 bases and the J gene end by 3 bases; junction bases not matched to a gene: 3. The CDR3 covers 15 residues. The germline V gene encodes CDR1 SGDLS and CDR2 YYNGEE. The CDR3, as DNA: TGTGCCAGCAGCGTGGCTAGCGGGTACACCGGGGAGCTGTTTTTT. Its translation: CASSVASGYTGELFF.